This T cell receptor beta chain derives from a study of CD4 T cells in relation to SARS-CoV-2 and coronaviruses (TCRdb year 2021). Study-wide context: In the ViraFEST assay, PBMCs were cultured with antigen for approximately 11 days, after which TCR beta CDR3s were sequenced to identify antigen-specific clonal expansions. The Adaptive Biotechnologies TCR-sequencing kit was used to sequence samples from a few pre-COVID donors and the naive versus memory experiments, whereas other data were Illumina-based. Across all 12 patients in the convalescent cohort, the median age was around 40 years, with a range of roughly 20 to 75 years. Memory CD4+ T cell crossreactivity between SARS-CoV-2 and common cold coronavirus spike proteins was assessed at the TCR clonotype level in the study. For other donors in the study, expansion assays were sequenced with a different, Illumina-based TCR-beta assay. HLA restriction was mapped for shared crossreactive spike epitopes using patient-derived lymphoblastoid cell lines. Of the roughly twelve convalescent patients, 8 were male and 4 were female, and two of the subjects were Hispanic. Points the paper makes about the study in general: Because no donor provided both pre-pandemic and post-infection samples, tracing the source of pre-existing responses was limited. Crossreactivity analysis was centred on spike protein, so crossreactivity against other viral proteins was not assessed. Compared with monoreactive clones, crossreactive clones had significantly weaker SARS-CoV-2-driven expansion, a result consistent with antigenic imprinting. The study was constrained by small numbers of patients and of tested TCRs. Memory CD4+ clonotypes crossrecognizing SARS-CoV-2 and at least one common cold coronavirus spike were found in 55% to 75% of donors. Naive versus memory sequencing indicated the assay detects memory recall responses rather than primary responses primed during culture.

Per the germline V gene, SGHRS is the CDR1 and YFSETQ is the CDR2. Relative to germline, V is missing 5 bases and J is missing 7 bases, with 8 bases of the junction outside any gene match. The CDR3 measures 14 amino acids from cysteine to phenylalanine. Only the CDR3 part of the read is kept: 42 bases, read in frame from the first base. Survey-level immunoSEQ TCR-beta sequencing was performed on DNA from CEF-cultured naive and memory CD4+ T cells. As for how the authors treated the data: During preprocessing, nonproductive sequences were removed, as were CDR3s that did not start with C, did not end with F or W, or were shorter than 7 amino acids. Antigen-specific clonotypes were called with the MANAFEST web app, based on expansion relative to reference and other culture wells. To be counted as positive, a clone had to show significant expansion compared with the reference culture, at an FDR below 0.05, in 2 of 3 replicate wells. To be called positive, a clone also had to show significant expansion compared with every other tandem well and an odds ratio greater than 5. Cultured and uncultured naive and memory CD4+ repertoires were searched for previously identified spike- and CEF-reactive CDR3s. CDR3 homology was quantified as pairwise Levenshtein distance, calculated with the stringdist R package after three terminal residues were trimmed from each end. TCRdb re-hosts the immuneACCESS table, in-frame sequences only. Its copies lack some clones; in the studies checked, an unresolved V gene accounts for under half of them, and the cause for the rest is not known. That table furnishes V, J and clone size, whereas the DNA furnished D and trimming. For this sample the table gives about 36,000 clones, of which 77% were detected only once. Together, the top ten hold about a fifth of the sample.

Naive and memory CD4+ T cells were separated from cryopreserved PBMCs by first enriching for CD4 and then performing EasySep naive CD4+ T cell enrichment. For about eleven days, sorted naive or memory CD4+ T cells (over 95,000) were cultured at a 1:1 ratio with T cell-depleted PBMCs and CEF peptides. Each peptide culture condition was generally run in triplicate replicate wells. Ficoll-Paque PLUS gradient centrifugation was used to isolate PBMCs from leukapheresis product or whole blood. PBMCs were either used fresh in the expansion assay or cryopreserved at -140 degrees C. The QIAamp Micro DNA Kit was used to extract genomic DNA from the CD4+ T cells. A word on this clone: What antigen it recognizes has not been identified. The record has no base qualities; no much larger clone is one base away.

The TCR comes from an adult with COVID-19. The V gene is TRBV5-1 and the J gene is TRBJ2-2; TRBD1 matches 7 bases in the middle. The source material was memory CD4+ T cells from PBMCs, cultured in vitro. The sample's cell subset or site, from its label and the paper: memory (non-naive) CD4+ T cells. CDR3 loop: CASSDRVGDGELFF. The nucleotide sequence is TGCGCCAGCAGTGACAGGGTTGGAGACGGGGAGCTGTTTTTT.